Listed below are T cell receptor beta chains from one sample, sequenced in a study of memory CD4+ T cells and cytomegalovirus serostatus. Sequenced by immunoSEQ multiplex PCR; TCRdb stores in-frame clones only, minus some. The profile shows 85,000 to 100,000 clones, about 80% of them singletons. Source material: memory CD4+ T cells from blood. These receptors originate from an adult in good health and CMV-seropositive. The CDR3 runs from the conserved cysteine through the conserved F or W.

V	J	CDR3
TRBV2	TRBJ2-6	CASSLQSSGANVLTF
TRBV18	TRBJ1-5	CASSPRLAGNSNQPQHF
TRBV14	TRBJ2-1	CASSHRLMTVNEQFF
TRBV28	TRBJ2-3	CASSLVTGSGTQYF
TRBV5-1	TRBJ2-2	CASRPGIGNTGELFF
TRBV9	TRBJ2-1	CASSGSLAGGSYNEQFF
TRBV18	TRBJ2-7	CASSPDYEQYF
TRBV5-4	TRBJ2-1	CASSLSNEQFF
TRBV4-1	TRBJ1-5	CASSQDVSRSNQPQHF
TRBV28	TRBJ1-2	CASSLASYYGYTF
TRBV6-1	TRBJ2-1	CASRAPGGNEQFF
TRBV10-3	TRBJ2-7	CAISDGLGSYEQYF
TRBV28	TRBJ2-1	CASSPTTSGMQYEQFF
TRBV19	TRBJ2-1	CASRTISSYNEQFF
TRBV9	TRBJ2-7	CASSVGSNLLSYEQYF
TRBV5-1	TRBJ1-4	CASSLDGSNEKLFF
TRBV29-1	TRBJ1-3	CSVETGGAGNTIYF
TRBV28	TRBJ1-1	CASSLLGQGYTEAFF
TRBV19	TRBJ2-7	CASSPGGARVGKYEQYF
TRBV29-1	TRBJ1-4	CSVGASGVNEKLFF
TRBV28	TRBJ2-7	CASSLGEAGIYEQYF
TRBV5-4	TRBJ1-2	CASSLASVQGAGGYTF
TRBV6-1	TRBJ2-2	CASEVSYNTGELFF
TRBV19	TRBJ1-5	CAGATGYNQPQHF
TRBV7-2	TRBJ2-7	CASSLSASSYEQYF
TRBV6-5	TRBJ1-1	CASSYRGGYTEAFF
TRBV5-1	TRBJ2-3	CASRLSDTQYF
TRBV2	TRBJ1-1	CASSGSRMNTEAFF
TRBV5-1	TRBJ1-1	CASSETAGQKRAFF
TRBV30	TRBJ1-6	CAWRIEDLRNSPLHF
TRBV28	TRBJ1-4	CASTPGLLNEKLFF
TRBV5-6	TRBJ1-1	CASQWGPSDTEAFF
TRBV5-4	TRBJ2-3	CASSLGGIGTDTQYF
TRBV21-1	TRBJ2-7	CASSKCGDLSYEQYF
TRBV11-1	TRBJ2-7	CASSLYESGAYEQYF
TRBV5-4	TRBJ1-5	CASSTGGGPQHF
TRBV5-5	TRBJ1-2	CASSLQDRGSYGYTF
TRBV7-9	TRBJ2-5	CASSPGVTGETQYF
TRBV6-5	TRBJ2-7	CASSSRDISYEQYF
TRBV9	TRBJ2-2	CASSVGTSGRNTGELFF
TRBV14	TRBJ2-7	CASSQWTSGRYEQYF
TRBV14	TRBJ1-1	CASSPQSEAFF
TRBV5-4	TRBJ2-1	CASSLPSGRMVEQFF
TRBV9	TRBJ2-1	CASTVSGSGNNEQFF
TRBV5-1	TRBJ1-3	CASSLAVGSGNTIYF
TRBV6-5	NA	CASTSSGTGGFEQYF
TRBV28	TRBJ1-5	CASTVRDQPQHF
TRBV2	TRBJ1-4	CASSNYATNEKLFF
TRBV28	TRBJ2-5	CASSPGQGGETQYF
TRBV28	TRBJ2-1	CASSPSVVEQFF
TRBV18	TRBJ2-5	CASSPSGTRAETQYF
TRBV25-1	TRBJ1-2	CASSEEAYGYTF
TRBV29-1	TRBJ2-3	CSVGFVGQSDTQYF
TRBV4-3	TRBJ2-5	CASSHDKLPETQYF
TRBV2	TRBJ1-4	CASNKDRDEKLFF